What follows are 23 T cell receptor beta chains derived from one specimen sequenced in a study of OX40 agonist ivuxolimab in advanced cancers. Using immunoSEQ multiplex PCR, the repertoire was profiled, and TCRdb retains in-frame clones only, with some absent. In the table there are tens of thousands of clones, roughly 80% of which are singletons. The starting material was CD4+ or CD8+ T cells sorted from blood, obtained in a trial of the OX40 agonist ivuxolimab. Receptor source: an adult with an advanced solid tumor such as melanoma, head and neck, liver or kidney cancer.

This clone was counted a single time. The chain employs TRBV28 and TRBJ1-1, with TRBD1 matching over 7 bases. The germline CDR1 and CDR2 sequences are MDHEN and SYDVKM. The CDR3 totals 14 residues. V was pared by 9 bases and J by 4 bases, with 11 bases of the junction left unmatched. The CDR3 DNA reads TGTGCCAGGCCCCCGGGACAGCCCAGCACTGAAGCTTTCTTT. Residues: CARPPGQPSTEAFF.

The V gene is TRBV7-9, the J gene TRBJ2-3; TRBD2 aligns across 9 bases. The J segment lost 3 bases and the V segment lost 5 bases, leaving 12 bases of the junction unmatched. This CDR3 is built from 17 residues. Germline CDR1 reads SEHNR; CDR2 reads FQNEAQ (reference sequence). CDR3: CASSEGTLAGPTDTQYF. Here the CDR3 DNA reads TGTGCCAGCAGCGAGGGGACGCTAGCGGGGCCTACAGATACGCAGTATTTT.

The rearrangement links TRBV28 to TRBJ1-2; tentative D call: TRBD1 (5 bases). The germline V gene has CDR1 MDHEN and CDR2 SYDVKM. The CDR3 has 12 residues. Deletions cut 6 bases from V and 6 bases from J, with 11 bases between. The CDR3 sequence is CASSYDRNGYTF. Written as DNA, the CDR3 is TGTGCCAGCAGCTACGACAGAAATGGCTACACCTTC.

CDR3 nucleotides: TGTGCCAGCAGCTTGCCGACGGGGAGGGCTGAAGCTTTCTTT. It encodes CASSLPTGRAEAFF. The rearrangement joins TRBV5-6 to TRBJ1-1; D not resolved. CDR3 length: 14 residues. In germline, CDR1 is SGHDT, CDR2 YYEEEE. V gave up 1 base and J gave up 6 bases, with 13 bases separating them.

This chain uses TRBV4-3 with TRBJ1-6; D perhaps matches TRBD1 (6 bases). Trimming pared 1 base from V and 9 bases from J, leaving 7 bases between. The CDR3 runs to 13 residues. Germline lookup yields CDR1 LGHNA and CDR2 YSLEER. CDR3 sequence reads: CASSQGGASPLHF. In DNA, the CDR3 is TGCGCCAGCAGCCAAGGGGGGGCTTCACCCCTCCACTTT.

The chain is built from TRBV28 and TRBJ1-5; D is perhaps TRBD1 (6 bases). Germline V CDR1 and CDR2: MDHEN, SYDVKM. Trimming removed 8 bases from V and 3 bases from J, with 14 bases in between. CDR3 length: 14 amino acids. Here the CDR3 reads CASEGGRYNQPQHF. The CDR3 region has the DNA TGTGCCAGCGAGGGGGGACGGTACAATCAGCCCCAGCATTTT.

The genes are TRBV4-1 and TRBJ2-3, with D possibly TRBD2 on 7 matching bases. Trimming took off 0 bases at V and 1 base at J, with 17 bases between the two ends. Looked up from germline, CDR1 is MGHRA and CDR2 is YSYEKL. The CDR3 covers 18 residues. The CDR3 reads CASSQERGLAEGTDTQYF. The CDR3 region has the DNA TGCGCCAGCAGCCAAGAACGGGGGCTAGCGGAAGGCACAGATACGCAGTATTTT.

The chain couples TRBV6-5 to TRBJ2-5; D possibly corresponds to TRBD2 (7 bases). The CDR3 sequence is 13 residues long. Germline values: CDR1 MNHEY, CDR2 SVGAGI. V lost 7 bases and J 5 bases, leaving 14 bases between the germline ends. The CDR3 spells CASNAWGGETQYF. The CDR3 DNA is TGTGCCAGCAACGCATGGGGGGGCGAGACCCAGTACTTC.

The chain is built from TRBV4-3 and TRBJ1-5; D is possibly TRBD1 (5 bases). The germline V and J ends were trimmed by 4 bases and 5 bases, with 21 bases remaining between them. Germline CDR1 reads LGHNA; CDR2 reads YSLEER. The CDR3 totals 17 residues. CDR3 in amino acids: CASSRLVRAGRDQPQHF. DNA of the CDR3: TGCGCCAGCAGCCGACTAGTTCGGGCAGGGAGGGATCAGCCCCAGCATTTT.

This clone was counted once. This chain's CDR3 is CASSQDHALNTEAFF. The CDR3 DNA follows: TGCGCCAGCAGCCAAGATCATGCACTGAACACTGAAGCTTTCTTT. The rearrangement links TRBV4-1 to TRBJ1-1; D uncertain. Trimming left V 0 bases short and J 0 bases short, with 8 bases between. The CDR3 consists of 15 residues. Germline assignment: CDR1 MGHRA and CDR2 YSYEKL.

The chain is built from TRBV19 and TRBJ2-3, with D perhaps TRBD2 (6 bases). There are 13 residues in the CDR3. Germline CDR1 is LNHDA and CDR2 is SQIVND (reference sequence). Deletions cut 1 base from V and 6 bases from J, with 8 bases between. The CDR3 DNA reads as TGTGCCAGTAGTATAGGGCTAGCGGATACGCAGTATTTT. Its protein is CASSIGLADTQYF.

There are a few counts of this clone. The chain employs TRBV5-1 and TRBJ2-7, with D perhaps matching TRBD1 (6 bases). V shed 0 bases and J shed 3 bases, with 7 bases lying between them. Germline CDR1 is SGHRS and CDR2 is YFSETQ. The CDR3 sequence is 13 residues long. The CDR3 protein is CASSLEQGYEQYF. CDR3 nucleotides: TGCGCCAGCAGCTTGGAACAGGGCTACGAGCAGTACTTC.

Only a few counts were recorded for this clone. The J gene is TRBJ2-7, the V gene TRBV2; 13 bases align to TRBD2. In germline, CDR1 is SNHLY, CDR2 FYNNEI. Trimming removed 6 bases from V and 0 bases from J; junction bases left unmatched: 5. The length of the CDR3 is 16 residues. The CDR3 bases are TGTGCCAGCAGAAGACTAGCGGGGGGTTTCTCCTACGAGCAGTACTTC. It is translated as CASRRLAGGFSYEQYF.

The CDR3 reads CASSDEGRLINEQFF. The CDR3, as DNA: TGTGCCAGCAGTGACGAGGGGCGTCTCATCAATGAGCAGTTCTTC. The chain employs TRBV6-1 and TRBJ2-1, with D possibly being TRBD1 or TRBD2 (5 bases each). CDR1 is MNHNS, CDR2 SASEGT, per germline. V gave up 3 bases and J gave up 6 bases, with 15 bases separating them. This CDR3 has 15 residues.

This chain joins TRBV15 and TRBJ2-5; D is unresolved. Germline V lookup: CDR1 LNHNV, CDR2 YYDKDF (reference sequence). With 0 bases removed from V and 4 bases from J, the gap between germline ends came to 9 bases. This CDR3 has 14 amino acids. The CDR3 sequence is CATSRETKGETQYF. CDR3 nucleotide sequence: TGTGCCACCAGCAGAGAGACAAAAGGAGAGACCCAGTACTTC.

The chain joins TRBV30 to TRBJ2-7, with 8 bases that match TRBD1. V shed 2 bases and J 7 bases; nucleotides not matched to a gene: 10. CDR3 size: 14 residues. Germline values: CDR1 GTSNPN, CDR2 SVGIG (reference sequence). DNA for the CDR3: TGTGCCTGGAGTCCAGGGGGCGAAGTGGGAGAGCAGTACTTC. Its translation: CAWSPGGEVGEQYF.

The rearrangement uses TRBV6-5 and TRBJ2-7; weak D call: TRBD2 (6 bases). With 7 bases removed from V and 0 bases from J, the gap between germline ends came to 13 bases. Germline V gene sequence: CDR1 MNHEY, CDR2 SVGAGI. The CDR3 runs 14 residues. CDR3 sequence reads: CASKGRRDSYEQYF. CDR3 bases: TGTGCCAGCAAGGGGAGGAGGGACTCCTACGAGCAGTACTTC.

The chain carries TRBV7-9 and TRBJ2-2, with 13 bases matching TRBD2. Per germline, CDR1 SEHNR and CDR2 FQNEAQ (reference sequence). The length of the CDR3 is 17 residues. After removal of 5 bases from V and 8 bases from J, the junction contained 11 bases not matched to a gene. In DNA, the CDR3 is TGTGCCAGCAGCCAGGGACTAGCGGGGCCTCCGGCTGGGGAGCTGTTTTTT. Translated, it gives CASSQGLAGPPAGELFF.

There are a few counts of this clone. Written as DNA, the CDR3 is TGTGCCACCCGTCCAGGGGGCAGGGGGAACACTGAAGCTTTCTTT. Translating gives CATRPGGRGNTEAFF. The chain links TRBV19 to TRBJ1-1; 8 bases are a match to TRBD1. In germline, CDR1 is LNHDA, CDR2 SQIVND (reference sequence). Trimming removed 10 bases from V and 1 base from J; junction bases left unmatched: 11. The CDR3 loop spans 15 amino acids.

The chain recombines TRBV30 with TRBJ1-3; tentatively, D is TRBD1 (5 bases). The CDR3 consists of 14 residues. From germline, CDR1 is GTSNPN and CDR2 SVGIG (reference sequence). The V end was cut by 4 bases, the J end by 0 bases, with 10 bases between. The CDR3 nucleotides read TGTGCCTGGACGGTGGGGCGCTCTGGAAACACCATATATTTT. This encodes CAWTVGRSGNTIYF.

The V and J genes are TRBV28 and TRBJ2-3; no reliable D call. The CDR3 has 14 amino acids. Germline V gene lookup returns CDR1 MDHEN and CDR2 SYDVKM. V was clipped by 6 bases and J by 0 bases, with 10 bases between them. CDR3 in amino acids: CASRVGVSTDTQYF. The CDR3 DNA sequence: TGTGCCAGCAGAGTAGGAGTTAGCACAGATACGCAGTATTTT.

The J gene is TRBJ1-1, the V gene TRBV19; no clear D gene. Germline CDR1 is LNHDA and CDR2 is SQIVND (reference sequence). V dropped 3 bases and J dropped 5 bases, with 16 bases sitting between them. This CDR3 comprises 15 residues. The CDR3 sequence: CASSIYPSLGTEAFF. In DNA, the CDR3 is TGTGCCAGTAGTATTTATCCCTCCCTGGGTACTGAAGCTTTCTTT.

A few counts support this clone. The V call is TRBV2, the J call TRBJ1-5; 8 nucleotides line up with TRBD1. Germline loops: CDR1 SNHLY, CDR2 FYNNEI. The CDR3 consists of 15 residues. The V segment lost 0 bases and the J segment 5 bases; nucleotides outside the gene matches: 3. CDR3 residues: CASSEARQGHQPQHF. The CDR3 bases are TGTGCCAGCAGTGAAGCACGACAGGGGCATCAGCCCCAGCATTTT.